This TCR beta chain was captured in a study of early T cells in non-severe SARS-CoV-2 infection. Overall study results and limits: Anti-spike CD8 specificities were favored by VDJdb matching, whose results missed private and CD4 specificities.

MiXCR was run by TCRdb on the 5' RACE reads, yielding one entry per CDR3 protein. The sample lists around 70,000 distinct CDR3 sequences, 12% occurring once. The CDR3 contains 16 residues. Trimming removed 5 bases from V and 2 bases from J, with 13 bases in between. Germline CDR1 reads SNHLY; CDR2 reads FYNNEI. As for this clonotype: Its cognate antigen is unknown.

The TCR originated in an adult who was a healthcare worker with PCR-confirmed SARS-CoV-2 infection or an uninfected control (not recorded which). Sequenced: whole blood. V and J are TRBV2 and TRBJ2-6; TRBD1 might be the D (5 bases). The CDR3 sequence: CASSRQSNTGANVLTF. The CDR3 coding sequence is TGTGCCAGCAGTCGACAGAGTAATACTGGGGCCAACGTCCTGACTTTC.